The entry below gives a single T cell receptor (beta chain) sequence along with its context. What it binds is unknown. This record comes from a study of blood T cells in healthy people across ages. Study-wide results and caveats: Long-lived donors exceeded aged donors in naive CD4+ cells and diversity.

Every participating donor contributed around 9.5 milliliters of peripheral blood through a draw. Germline-derived CDR1 and CDR2 are SGHTA and FQGNSA. Deletions cut 1 base from V and 1 base from J, with 7 bases between. CDR3 size: 14 residues. With a J-beta primer mix and a sample-barcoded 5' primer, a second PCR ran roughly 6 to 12 cycles. The authors tagged each cDNA molecule using a template-switch adaptor with 12 random nucleotides. TCRdb re-called the 5' RACE reads with MiXCR, one entry per CDR3 protein. The table lists about 780,000 distinct CDR3 sequences, about 42% of them singletons. The TCR originated in an elderly man in good health. The chain recombines TRBV7-2 with TRBJ1-2; D uncertain. Sequencing was done on a sample of blood. CDR3 nucleotides: TGTGCCAGCAGCTTAGGTCCTGATAACTATGGCTACACCTTC. The encoded protein is CASSLGPDNYGYTF.